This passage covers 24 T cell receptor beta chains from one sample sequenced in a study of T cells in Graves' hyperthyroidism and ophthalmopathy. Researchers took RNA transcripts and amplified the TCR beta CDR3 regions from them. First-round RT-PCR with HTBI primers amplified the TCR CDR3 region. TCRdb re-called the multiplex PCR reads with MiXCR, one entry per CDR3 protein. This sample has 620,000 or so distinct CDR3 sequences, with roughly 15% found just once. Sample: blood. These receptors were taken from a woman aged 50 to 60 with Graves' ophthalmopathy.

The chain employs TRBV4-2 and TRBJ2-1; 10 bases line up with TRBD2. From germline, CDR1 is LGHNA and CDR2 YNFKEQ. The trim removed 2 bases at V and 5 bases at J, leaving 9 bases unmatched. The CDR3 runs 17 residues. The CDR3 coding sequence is TGTGCCAGCAGCCAAAGGTTAGCGGGAGGTCCCGACAATGAGCAGTTCTTC. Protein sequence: CASSQRLAGGPDNEQFF.

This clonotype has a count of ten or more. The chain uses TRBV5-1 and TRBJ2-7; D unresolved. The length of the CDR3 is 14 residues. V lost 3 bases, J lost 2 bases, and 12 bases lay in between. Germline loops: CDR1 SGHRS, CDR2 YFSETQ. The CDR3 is CASSSPVRPYEQYF. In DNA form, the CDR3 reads TGCGCCAGCAGCTCCCCCGTTCGACCCTACGAGCAGTACTTC.

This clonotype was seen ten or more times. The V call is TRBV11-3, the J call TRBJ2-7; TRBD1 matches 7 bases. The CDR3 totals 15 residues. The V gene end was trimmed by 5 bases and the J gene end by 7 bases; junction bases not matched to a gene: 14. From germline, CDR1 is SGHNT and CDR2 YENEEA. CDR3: CASSPREVRGFEQYF. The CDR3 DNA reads TGTGCCAGCAGCCCCCGCGAAGTCAGGGGGTTTGAGCAGTACTTC.

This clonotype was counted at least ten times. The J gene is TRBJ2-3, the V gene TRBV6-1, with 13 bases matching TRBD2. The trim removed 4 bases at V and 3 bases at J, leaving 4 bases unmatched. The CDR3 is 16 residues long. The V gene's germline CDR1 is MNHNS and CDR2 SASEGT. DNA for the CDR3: TGTGCCAGCAGTGGGACTAGCGGGAGATTAACAGATACGCAGTATTTT. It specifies CASSGTSGRLTDTQYF.

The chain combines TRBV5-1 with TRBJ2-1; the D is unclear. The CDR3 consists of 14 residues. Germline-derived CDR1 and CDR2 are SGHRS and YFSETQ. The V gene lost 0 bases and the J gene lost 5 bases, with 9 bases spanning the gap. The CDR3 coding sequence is TGCGCCAGCAGCTTGGCCGGTCTAGACAATGAGCAGTTCTTC. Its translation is CASSLAGLDNEQFF.

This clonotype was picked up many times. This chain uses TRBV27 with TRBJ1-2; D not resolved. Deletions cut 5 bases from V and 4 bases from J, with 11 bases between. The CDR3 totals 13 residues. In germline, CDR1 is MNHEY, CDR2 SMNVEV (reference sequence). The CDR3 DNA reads TGTGCCAGCAGTCTCCGGTTGGGCTATGGCTACACCTTC. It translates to CASSLRLGYGYTF.

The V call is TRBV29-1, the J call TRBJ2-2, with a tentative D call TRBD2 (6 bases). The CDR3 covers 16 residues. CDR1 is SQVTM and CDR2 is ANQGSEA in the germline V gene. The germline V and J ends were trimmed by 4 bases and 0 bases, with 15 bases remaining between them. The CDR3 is CSVVKKGGANTGELFF. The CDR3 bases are TGCAGCGTTGTAAAGAAGGGCGGGGCGAACACCGGGGAGCTGTTTTTT.

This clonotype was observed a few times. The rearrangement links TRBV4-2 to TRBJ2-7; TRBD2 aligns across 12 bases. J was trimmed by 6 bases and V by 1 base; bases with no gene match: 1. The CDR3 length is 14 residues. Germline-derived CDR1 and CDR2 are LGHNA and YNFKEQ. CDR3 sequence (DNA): TGTGCCAGCAGCCAAGGACTAGCGGGAGTCGAGCAGTACTTC. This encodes CASSQGLAGVEQYF.

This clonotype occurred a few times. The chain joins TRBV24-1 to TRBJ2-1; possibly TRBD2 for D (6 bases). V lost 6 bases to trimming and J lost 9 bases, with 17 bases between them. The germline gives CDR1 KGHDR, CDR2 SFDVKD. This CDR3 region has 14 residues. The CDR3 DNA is TGTGCCACCAGTCGGACGGGAGAACGCACTGAGCAGTTCTTC. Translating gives CATSRTGERTEQFF.

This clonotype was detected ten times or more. This CDR3 is CASRLQGGETQYF. The CDR3 coding sequence is TGTGCCAGCAGGTTACAGGGCGGCGAGACCCAGTACTTC. The chain is built from TRBV12-3 or TRBV12-4 and TRBJ2-5, with D possibly matching TRBD1 (6 bases). CDR3 length: 13 amino acids. The germline V and J ends were trimmed by 6 bases and 5 bases, with 13 bases remaining between them.

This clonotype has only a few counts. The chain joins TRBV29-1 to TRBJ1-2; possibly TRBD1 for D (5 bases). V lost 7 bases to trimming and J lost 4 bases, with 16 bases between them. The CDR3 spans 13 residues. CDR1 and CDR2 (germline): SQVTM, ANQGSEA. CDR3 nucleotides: TGCAGCGCACTAATGACAGAGTCCTATGGCTACACCTTC. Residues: CSALMTESYGYTF. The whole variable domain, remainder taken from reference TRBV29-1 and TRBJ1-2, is SAVISQKPSRDICQRGTSLTIQCQVDSQVTMMFWYRQQPGQSLTLIATANQGSEATYESGFVIDKFPISRPNLTFSTLTVSNMSPEDSSIYLCSALMTESYGYTFGSGTRLTVV.

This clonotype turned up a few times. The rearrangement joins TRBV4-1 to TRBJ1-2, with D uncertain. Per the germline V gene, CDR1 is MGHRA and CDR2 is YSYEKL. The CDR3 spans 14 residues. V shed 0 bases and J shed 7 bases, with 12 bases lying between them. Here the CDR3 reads CASSQDGPSRGYTF. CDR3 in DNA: TGCGCCAGCAGCCAAGACGGACCTTCCCGTGGCTACACCTTC.

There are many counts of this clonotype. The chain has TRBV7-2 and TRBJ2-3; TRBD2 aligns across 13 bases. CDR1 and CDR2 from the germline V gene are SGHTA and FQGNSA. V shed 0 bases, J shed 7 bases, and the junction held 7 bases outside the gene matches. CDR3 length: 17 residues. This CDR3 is CASSLATSGRGSYTQYF. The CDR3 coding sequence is TGTGCCAGCAGCTTAGCCACTAGCGGGAGGGGATCATATACGCAGTATTTT.

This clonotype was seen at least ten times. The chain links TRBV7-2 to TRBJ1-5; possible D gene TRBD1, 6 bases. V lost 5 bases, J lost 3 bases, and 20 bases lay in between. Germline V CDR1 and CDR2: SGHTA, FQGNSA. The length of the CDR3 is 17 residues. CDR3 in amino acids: CASSPGDTSPLNQPQHF. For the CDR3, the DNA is TGTGCCAGCAGCCCTGGGGACACCAGCCCCCTCAATCAGCCCCAGCATTTT.

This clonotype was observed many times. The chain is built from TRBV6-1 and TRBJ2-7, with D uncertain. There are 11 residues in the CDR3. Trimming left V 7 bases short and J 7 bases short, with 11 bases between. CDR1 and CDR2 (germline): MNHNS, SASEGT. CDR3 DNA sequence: TGTGCCAGCACTGCCGGCGGAGAGCAGTACTTC. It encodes CASTAGGEQYF.

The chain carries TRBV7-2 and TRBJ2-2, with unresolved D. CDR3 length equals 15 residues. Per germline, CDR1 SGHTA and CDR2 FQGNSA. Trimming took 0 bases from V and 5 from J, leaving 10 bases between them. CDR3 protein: CASSLALGRTGELFF. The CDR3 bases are TGTGCCAGCAGCTTAGCGCTAGGTCGGACCGGGGAGCTGTTTTTT.

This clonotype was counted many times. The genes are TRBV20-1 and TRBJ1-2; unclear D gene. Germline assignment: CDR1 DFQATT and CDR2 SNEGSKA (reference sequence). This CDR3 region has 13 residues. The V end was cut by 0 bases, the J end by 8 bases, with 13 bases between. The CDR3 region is CSARDFRVGGYTF. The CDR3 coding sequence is TGCAGTGCTAGAGATTTCCGGGTTGGCGGCTACACCTTC.

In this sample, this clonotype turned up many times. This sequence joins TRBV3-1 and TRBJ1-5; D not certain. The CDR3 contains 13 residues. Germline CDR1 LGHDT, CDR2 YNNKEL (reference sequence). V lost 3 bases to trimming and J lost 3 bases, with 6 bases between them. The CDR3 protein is CASSQGYNQPQHF. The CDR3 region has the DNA TGTGCCAGCAGCCAGGGGTACAATCAGCCCCAGCATTTT.

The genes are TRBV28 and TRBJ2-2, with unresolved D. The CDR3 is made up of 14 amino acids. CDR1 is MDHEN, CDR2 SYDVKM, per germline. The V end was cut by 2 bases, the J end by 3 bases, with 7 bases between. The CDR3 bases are TGTGCCAGCAGTTTAAACAGCTACACCGGGGAGCTGTTTTTT. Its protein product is CASSLNSYTGELFF. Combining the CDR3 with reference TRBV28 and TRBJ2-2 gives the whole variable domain DVKVTQSSRYLVKRTGEKVFLECVQDMDHENMFWYRQDPGLGLRLIYFSYDVKMKEKGDIPEGYSVSREKKERFSLILESASTNQTSMYLCASSLNSYTGELFFGEGSRLTVL.

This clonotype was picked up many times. CDR3 protein: CASSLEGTESYEQYF. The CDR3 coding sequence is TGCGCCAGCAGCTTGGAGGGGACAGAGTCCTACGAGCAGTACTTC. The gene calls are TRBV5-1 and TRBJ2-7; 7 positions agree with TRBD1. The CDR3 is 15 residues long. Trimming removed 0 bases from V and 1 base from J; junction bases left unmatched: 4. CDR1 and CDR2 from the germline V gene are SGHRS and YFSETQ.

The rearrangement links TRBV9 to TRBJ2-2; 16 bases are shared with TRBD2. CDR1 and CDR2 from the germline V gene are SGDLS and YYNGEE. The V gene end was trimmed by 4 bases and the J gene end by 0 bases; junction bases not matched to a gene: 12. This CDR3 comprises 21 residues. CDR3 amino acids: CASSPWNLGLAGGTNTGELFF. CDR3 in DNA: TGTGCCAGCAGCCCGTGGAACCTGGGACTAGCGGGGGGGACGAACACCGGGGAGCTGTTTTTT. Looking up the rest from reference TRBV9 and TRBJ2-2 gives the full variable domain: DSGVTQTPKHLITATGQRVTLRCSPRSGDLSVYWYQQSLDQGLQFLIQYYNGEERAKGNILERFSAQQFPDLHSELNLSSLELGDSALYFCASSPWNLGLAGGTNTGELFFGEGSRLTVL.

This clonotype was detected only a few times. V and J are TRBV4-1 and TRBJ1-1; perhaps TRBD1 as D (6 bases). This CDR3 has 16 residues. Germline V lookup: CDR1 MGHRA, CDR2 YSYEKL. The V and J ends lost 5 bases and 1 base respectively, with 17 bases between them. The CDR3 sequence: CASSSRPDSPNTEAFF. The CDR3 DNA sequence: TGCGCCAGCAGCTCACGTCCGGACAGTCCGAACACTGAAGCTTTCTTT.

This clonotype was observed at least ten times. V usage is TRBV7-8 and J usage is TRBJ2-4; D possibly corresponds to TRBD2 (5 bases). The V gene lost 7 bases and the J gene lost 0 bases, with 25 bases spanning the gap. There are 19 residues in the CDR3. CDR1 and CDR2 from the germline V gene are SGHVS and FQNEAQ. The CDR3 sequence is CASTYYREVPHLAKNIQYF. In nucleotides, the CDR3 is TGTGCCAGCACCTACTATCGGGAAGTCCCACACTTAGCCAAAAACATTCAGTACTTC. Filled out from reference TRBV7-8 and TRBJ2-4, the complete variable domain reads GAGVSQSPRYKVAKRGQDVALRCDPISGHVSLFWYQQALGQGPEFLTYFQNEAQLDKSGLPSDRFFAERPEGSVSTLKIQRTQQEDSAVYLCASTYYREVPHLAKNIQYFGAGTRLSVL.

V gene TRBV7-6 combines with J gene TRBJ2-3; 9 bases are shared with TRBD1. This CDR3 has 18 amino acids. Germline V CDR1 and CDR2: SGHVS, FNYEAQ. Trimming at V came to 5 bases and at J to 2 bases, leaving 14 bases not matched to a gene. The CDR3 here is CASSLVTVGTGFTDTQYF. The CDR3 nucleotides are TGTGCCAGCAGCCTAGTTACGGTGGGGACAGGGTTCACAGATACGCAGTATTTT.